The present TCR beta chain was sequenced within a study of CD8 T cells in Susac syndrome. General study results and limits: Only a relatively small number of individuals were included in the TCR sequencing and HLA analysis.

Random hexamers were used to reverse transcribe the RNA input (0.5 to 1 ug). The CDR3 of TCR beta was amplified by immunoSEQ multiplex PCR across 54 Vbeta and 13 Jbeta. TCRdb ran MiXCR on the immunoSEQ multiplex PCR reads and lists one entry per CDR3 protein. The data show some 260,000 distinct CDR3 sequences, 85% to 95% seen once. The CDR3 consists of 17 residues. V shed 2 bases, J shed 5 bases, and the junction held 8 bases outside the gene matches. Per the germline V gene, CDR1 is MNHEY and CDR2 is SVGAGI. The study used treatment-naive patients who had stable or active relapsing-remitting disease as multiple sclerosis controls. Bulk CD8+ and CD4+ cells came from magnetic negative isolation; CD8+ TEMRA by FACS. With respect to this clonotype: Its antigen is unknown.

This clonotype originated in a human donor with multiple sclerosis. The source material was CD4+ T cells from PBMCs. This chain connects TRBV6-5 to TRBJ2-3; the match to TRBD2 covers 12 bases. As DNA, the CDR3 is TGTGCCAGCAGTTACCCTCTAGCGGGGGGGCCGGGAGATACGCAGTATTTT. Protein product: CASSYPLAGGPGDTQYF.